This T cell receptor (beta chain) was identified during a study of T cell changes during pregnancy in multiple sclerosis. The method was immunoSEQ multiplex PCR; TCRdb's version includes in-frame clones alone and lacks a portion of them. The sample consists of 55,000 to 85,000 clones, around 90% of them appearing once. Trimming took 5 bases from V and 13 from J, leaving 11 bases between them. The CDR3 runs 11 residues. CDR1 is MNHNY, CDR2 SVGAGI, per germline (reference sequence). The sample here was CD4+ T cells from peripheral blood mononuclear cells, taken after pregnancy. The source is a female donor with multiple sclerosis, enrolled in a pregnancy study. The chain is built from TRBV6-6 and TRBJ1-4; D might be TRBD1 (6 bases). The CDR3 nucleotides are TGTGCCAGCAGTCCAGGACAGCTACTGTTTTTT. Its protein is CASSPGQLLFF.